This TCR beta chain appears in the sequencing data of a study of blood T cells in healthy people across ages. Study results and caveats: Per million T cells, TCR beta diversity dropped roughly linearly as age increased. Unknown CMV status may confound age-related changes in expanded clones. Diversity was higher, and naive CD4+ cells more numerous, in long-lived donors than in aged donors.

A second about 7 to 12 cycle PCR used barcoded and J-beta primers. Each CDR3 protein gets one entry after TCRdb re-called the 5' RACE reads with MiXCR. Among around 500,000 distinct CDR3 sequences, about 26% were seen once, and the ten largest hold approximately 3.3%. This clonotype has more than one count but fewer than ten. No antigen is known for it. This CDR3 comprises 15 residues. Trimming cost V 5 bases and J 5 bases; bases outside gene matches: 8. Germline V gene lookup returns CDR1 LGHDT and CDR2 YNNKEL (reference sequence). The same sample was also studied in work on T cells of mothers and their children.

The TCR sequence derives from a boy aged 2 to 10 in good health. The specimen was blood. V usage is TRBV3-1 and J usage is TRBJ2-5, with TRBD2 matching 10 bases. CDR3 sequence reads: CASSLSGGALETQYF. CDR3 bases: TGTGCCAGCAGCTTAAGCGGGGGGGCCCTTGAGACCCAGTACTTC.